The rows below give T cell receptor beta chains drawn from one sample of a study. One entry per CDR3 protein, called by TCRdb with MiXCR from the RT-PCR reads. The sample contains fewer than 800,000 distinct CDR3 sequences, more than 13% of which appear only once. Sequenced input: memory CD4+ T cells from blood. These TCRs come from a female donor in good health, serving as a healthy control. Both conserved end residues are part of each CDR3. A D gene is named only where the DNA matches it firmly. The size field is filled for only some rows; it gives once, few, many or a size class.

j_call | clone_size | d_call | v_call | cdr3_nt | cdr3_aa
TRBJ1-5 | NA | NA | TRBV7-2 | TGTGCCAGCAGCCTAAAGAATCAGCCCCAGCATTTT | CASSLKNQPQHF
TRBJ2-1 | few | NA | TRBV6-1 | TGTGCCAGCAGATCCCCCACGGGTAGCTCCTACAATGAGCAGTTCTTC | CASRSPTGSSYNEQFF
TRBJ1-5 | NA | NA | TRBV7-2 | TGTGCCAGCAGCTCCCCAGTGGGCACCTACAATCAGCCCCAGCATTTT | CASSSPVGTYNQPQHF
TRBJ1-2 | few | NA | TRBV7-2 | TGTGCCAGCAGCCCCGGCCAATTCGTGGACGGCTACACCTTC | CASSPGQFVDGYTF
TRBJ2-1 | NA | TRBD2 | TRBV20-1 | TGCAGTGCTAGAGACGAACTAGCGGGAGGAATCAATGAGCAGTTCTTC | CSARDELAGGINEQFF
TRBJ1-4 | NA | NA | TRBV7-2 | TGTGCCAGCAGCCGGGTGGTTGCAGCCGAAAAACTGTTTTTT | CASSRVVAAEKLFF
TRBJ2-7 | few | TRBD2 | TRBV20-1 | TGCAGTGCTAGTAGCGGGGGTCGATACGAGCAGTACTTC | CSASSGGRYEQYF
TRBJ2-7 | NA | NA | TRBV28 | TGTGCCAGCAGCTTAAACCTAGCGCGCCTTACCTACGAGCAGTACTTC | CASSLNLARLTYEQYF
TRBJ1-5 | NA | NA | TRBV24-1 | TGTGCCACCAGTGATCACTCAGGGAGGGGGAATCAGCCCCAGCATTTT | CATSDHSGRGNQPQHF
TRBJ2-1 | many | TRBD2 | TRBV5-1 | TGCGCCAGCAGCCCAGGGACTAGCGGGACCTCTGAGCAGTTCTTC | CASSPGTSGTSEQFF
TRBJ2-3 | few | TRBD2 | TRBV18 | TGTGCCAGCTCACCACCAACTAGCGGAGACACAGATACGCAGTATTTT | CASSPPTSGDTDTQYF
TRBJ1-2 | many | TRBD1 | TRBV3-1 | TGTGCCAGCAGCCAAGATGCAGGGGGCCGCGGCTACACCTTC | CASSQDAGGRGYTF
TRBJ2-7 | many | NA | TRBV5-6 | TGTGCCAGCAGCCCCCTCGGGACCGATACCTACGAGCAGTACTTC | CASSPLGTDTYEQYF
TRBJ2-7 | few | NA | TRBV28 | TGTGCCAGCAGTTCCACCAGGGTTTCCTACGAGCAGTACTTC | CASSSTRVSYEQYF
TRBJ1-5 | NA | NA | TRBV20-1 | TGCAGTGCTAGGTTCCAGGGAGTTGAGCAGCCCCAGCATTTT | CSARFQGVEQPQHF
TRBJ1-6 | NA | NA | TRBV5-1 | TGCGCCAGCAGCTTGGAAGGGGATTCACCCCTCCACTTT | CASSLEGDSPLHF